This TCR beta chain was documented in a study of blood T cell repertoires in COVID-19. Study-wide background: The United States, Italy and Spain supplied acute and convalescent COVID-19 samples.

Data came from immunoSEQ multiplex PCR; TCRdb stores just in-frame clones and leaves some out. Of roughly 280,000 clones in the sample, around 86% were seen once. CDR3 length: 15 residues. In germline, CDR1 is MNHEY, CDR2 SMNVEV (reference sequence). The V end was cut by 5 bases, the J end by 0 bases, with 12 bases between. The sequencing input was peripheral blood. The TCR was taken from a woman aged 60 to 75 with COVID-19, enrolled during active disease. The J gene is TRBJ2-3, the V gene TRBV27; possibly TRBD2 for D (5 bases). The CDR3 nucleotides read TGTGCCAGCAGTCGGGAAGGCCCTAGCACAGATACGCAGTATTTT. Translating gives CASSREGPSTDTQYF.